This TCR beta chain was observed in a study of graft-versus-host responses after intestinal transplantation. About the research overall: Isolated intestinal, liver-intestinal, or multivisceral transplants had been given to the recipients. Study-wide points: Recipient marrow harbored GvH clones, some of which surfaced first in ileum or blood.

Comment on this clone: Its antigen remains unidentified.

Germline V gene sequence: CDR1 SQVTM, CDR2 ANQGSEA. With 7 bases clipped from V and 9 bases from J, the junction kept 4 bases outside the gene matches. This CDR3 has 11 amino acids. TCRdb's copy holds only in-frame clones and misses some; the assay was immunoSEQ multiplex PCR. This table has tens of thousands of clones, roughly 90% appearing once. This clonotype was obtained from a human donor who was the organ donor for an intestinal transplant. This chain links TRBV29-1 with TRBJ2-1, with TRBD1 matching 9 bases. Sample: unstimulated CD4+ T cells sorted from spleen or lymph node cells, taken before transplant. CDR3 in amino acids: CSGRTGAEQFF. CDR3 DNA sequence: TGCAGCGGACGGACAGGGGCTGAGCAGTTCTTC.